This TCR beta chain was captured by sequencing in a study of blood T cells in healthy people across ages. Study in general: Template-switching capture recovered about one barcoded beta molecule per two T cells. Overall study results and limits: Higher diversity, along with more naive CD4+ cells, distinguished long-lived donors from aged donors. Strongly correlated with naive T cell percentage was TCR beta diversity.

The CDR3 is made up of 13 amino acids. CDR1 is SGHRS, CDR2 YFSETQ, per germline. This clonotype turned up a few times. What it recognizes is unknown. Next came a second PCR, run for about 6 to 11 cycles, which used a sample-barcoded 5' primer along with a J-beta primer mix. TCRdb itself ran the 5' RACE reads through MiXCR, one entry per CDR3 protein. The table records 1 million or so distinct CDR3 sequences, almost 25% of them present only once. These records were also assigned to another study, of T cells of mothers and their children.

The source material was blood. The chain is built from TRBV5-1 and TRBJ2-7; D possibly uses TRBD1 or TRBD2 (6 bases each). The J call may be incorrect, as the DNA end agrees better with TRBJ2-5. This sequence originates from a girl aged 2 to 10 in good health. CDR3 nucleotide sequence: TGCGCCAGCTGCCCTGGAGGGGGGGAGACCCAGTACTTC. This sequence encodes CASCPGGGETQYF.